This entry lists 9 T cell receptor delta chains sequenced from one sample in a study of Vδ1+ human thymocytes. Findings of the study overall: Thymic TRG and TRD repertoires appeared highly polyclonal, with Gaussian CDR3 length distributions.

Antigens of these TCRs are unknown. Extracted RNA was reverse transcribed into cDNA. CDR3 amplicons came from multiplex PCR with pooled V-gene forward and constant-region reverse primers. TCRdb re-called clones from the multiplex PCR reads using CATT. This sample has some 73,000 delta-chain clones, with approximately 34% found just once. Specimen: Vdelta1+ gamma-delta thymocytes from the thymus. Sample subset: FACS-sorted CD3+ TCRalphabeta- TCRVdelta1+ TCRVdelta2- thymocytes. These receptors came from a boy younger than two who had congenital heart surgery.

This chain uses TRDV1 with TRDJ2; 7 bases line up with TRDD3. The germline gives CDR1 TSWWSYY, CDR2 QGS. J lost 0 bases, V lost 1 base, and 11 bases had no gene match. The CDR3 spans 19 residues. Written as DNA, the CDR3 is TGTGCTCTTGGGGAACCAAGGGGGGGATCGAGGGCTTTGACAGCACAACTCTTCTTT. Translation gives CALGEPRGGSRALTAQLFF.

This clone turned up a few times. The V gene is TRDV1, the J gene TRDJ1; tentatively, D is TRDD2 or TRDD3 (5 bases each). The germline V gene has CDR1 TSWWSYY and CDR2 QGS. The CDR3 is 20 amino acids. Trimming removed 2 bases from V and 0 bases from J, with 25 bases in between. This chain's CDR3 is CALGESRSYVEGGYTDKLIF. The CDR3 DNA follows: TGTGCTCTTGGGGAATCCCGATCCTATGTGGAGGGGGGGTACACCGATAAACTCATCTTT.

The chain has TRDV1 and TRDJ1, with D possibly matching TRDD3 (6 bases). Trimming left V 3 bases short and J 0 bases short, with 14 bases between. This CDR3 region has 16 residues. Germline V gene lookup returns CDR1 TSWWSYY and CDR2 QGS. CDR3 amino acids: CALGDGPPGDTDKLIF. The CDR3 DNA sequence: TGTGCTCTTGGGGACGGCCCCCCTGGGGACACCGATAAACTCATCTTT.

As concerns this clone: An end of the junction differs from the germline gene, which may be a read error. This chain joins TRDV1 and TRDJ1, with TRDD3 matching 10 bases. Germline loops: CDR1 TSWWSYY, CDR2 QGS. The CDR3 consists of 22 residues. The CDR3 DNA reads TGTGCTCTTGGGGAATCCGAGAGGCCCGACTGGGGGATCCCCTCGTACACCGATAAACCCATCTTT. This sequence encodes CALGESERPDWGIPSYTDKPIF.

The chain combines TRDV1 with TRDJ1, with D perhaps matching TRDD2 (6 bases). Germline V gene data show CDR1 as TSWWSYY and CDR2 as QGS. The CDR3 extends over 21 amino acids. Trimming left V 7 bases short and J 3 bases short, with 36 bases between. The CDR3 here is CALDLETPSLAFRGLSDKLIF. In DNA form, the CDR3 reads TGTGCTCTTGATCTAGAAACGCCTTCCCTAGCTTTTAGAGGCTTGTCCGATAAACTCATCTTT.

This clone was observed a few times. The gene calls are TRDV1 and TRDJ1; TRDD3 matches at 7 bases. The length of the CDR3 is 17 residues. The V segment lost 6 bases and the J segment 1 base; nucleotides outside the gene matches: 14. Germline V gene data show CDR1 as TSWWSYY and CDR2 as QGS. CDR3 amino acids: CALGPTAGGPVTDKLIF. The CDR3 DNA follows: TGTGCTCTTGGTCCCACGGCTGGGGGGCCTGTCACCGATAAACTCATCTTT.

The chain combines TRDV1 with TRDJ1; 10 nucleotides agree with TRDD3. The germline CDR1 and CDR2 sequences are TSWWSYY and QGS. This CDR3 is 20 amino acids long. The trim removed 3 bases at V and 0 bases at J, leaving 16 bases unmatched. The CDR3 DNA reads as TGTGCTCTTGGGGAGCCTCATTACCTAGTGACTGGGGGATACACCGATAAACTCATCTTT. This encodes CALGEPHYLVTGGYTDKLIF.

This sequence joins TRDV1 and TRDJ1; TRDD3 is a possible D gene (5 bases). The CDR3 spans 17 residues. The V end lost 2 bases, the J end lost 0 bases, and 16 bases lay between the germline ends. Per germline, CDR1 TSWWSYY and CDR2 QGS. The CDR3 nucleotides read TGTGCTCTTGGGGAAATGGGGCCTATCCTCTACACCGATAAACTCATCTTT. Translating it yields CALGEMGPILYTDKLIF.

The chain has TRDV1 and TRDJ1; no firm D call. Trimming took 0 bases from V and 3 from J, leaving 14 bases between them. CDR1 and CDR2 from the germline V gene are TSWWSYY and QGS. The CDR3 has 16 amino acids. CDR3 bases: TGTGCTCTTGGGGAACTCCTCCCCGATTACCCCGATAAACTCATCTTT. Translating it yields CALGELLPDYPDKLIF.